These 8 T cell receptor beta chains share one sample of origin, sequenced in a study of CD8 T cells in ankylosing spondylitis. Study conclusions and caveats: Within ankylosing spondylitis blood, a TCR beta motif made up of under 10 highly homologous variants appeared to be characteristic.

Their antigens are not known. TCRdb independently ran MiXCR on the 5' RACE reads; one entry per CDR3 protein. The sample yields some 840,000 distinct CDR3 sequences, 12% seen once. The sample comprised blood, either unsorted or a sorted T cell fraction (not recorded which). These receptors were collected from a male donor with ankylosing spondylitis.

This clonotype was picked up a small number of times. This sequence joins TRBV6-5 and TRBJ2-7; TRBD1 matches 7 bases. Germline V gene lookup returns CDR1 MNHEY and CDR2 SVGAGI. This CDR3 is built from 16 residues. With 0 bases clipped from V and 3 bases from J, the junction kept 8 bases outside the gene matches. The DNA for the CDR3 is TGTGCCAGCAGTTACTCGAATATCAGGGGGAACTACGAGCAGTACTTC. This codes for CASSYSNIRGNYEQYF.

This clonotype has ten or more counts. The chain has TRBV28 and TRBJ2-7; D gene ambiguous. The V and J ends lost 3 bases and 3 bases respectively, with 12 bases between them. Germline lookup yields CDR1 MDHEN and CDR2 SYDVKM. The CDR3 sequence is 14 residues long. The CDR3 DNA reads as TGTGCCAGCAGTTTGGCAGGATCCTTCTACGAGCAGTACTTC. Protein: CASSLAGSFYEQYF.

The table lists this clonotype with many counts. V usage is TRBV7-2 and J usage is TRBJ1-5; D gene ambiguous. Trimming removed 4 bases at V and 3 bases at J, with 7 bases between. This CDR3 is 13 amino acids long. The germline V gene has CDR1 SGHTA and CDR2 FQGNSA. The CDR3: CASSSRANQPQHF. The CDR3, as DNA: TGTGCCAGCAGCTCTAGGGCCAATCAGCCCCAGCATTTT.

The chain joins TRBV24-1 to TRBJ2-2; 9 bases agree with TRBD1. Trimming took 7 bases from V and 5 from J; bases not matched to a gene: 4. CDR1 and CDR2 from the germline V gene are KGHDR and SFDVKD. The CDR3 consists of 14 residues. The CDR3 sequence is CATRGQGRTGELFF. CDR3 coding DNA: TGTGCCACCAGGGGACAGGGCAGGACCGGGGAGCTGTTTTTT.

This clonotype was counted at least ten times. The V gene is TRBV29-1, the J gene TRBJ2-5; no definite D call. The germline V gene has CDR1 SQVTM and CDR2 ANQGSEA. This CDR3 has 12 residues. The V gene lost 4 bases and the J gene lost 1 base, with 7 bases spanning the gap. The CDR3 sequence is CSVAPAQETQYF. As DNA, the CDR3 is TGCAGCGTTGCCCCAGCCCAAGAGACCCAGTACTTC. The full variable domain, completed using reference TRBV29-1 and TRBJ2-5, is SAVISQKPSRDICQRGTSLTIQCQVDSQVTMMFWYRQQPGQSLTLIATANQGSEATYESGFVIDKFPISRPNLTFSTLTVSNMSPEDSSIYLCSVAPAQETQYFGPGTRLLVL.

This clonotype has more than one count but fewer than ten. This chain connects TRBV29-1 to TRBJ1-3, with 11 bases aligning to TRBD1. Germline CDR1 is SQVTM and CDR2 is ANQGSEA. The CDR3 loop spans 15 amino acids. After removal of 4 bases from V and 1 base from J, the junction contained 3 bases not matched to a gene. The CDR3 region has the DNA TGCAGCGTTGCCGGGACAGGGGGTTCTGGAAACACCATATATTTT. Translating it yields CSVAGTGGSGNTIYF.

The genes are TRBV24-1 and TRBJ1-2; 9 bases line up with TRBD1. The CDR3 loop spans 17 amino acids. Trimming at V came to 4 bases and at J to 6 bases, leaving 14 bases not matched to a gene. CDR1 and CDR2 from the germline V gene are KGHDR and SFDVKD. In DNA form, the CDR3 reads TGTGCCACCAGTGACTTCCCGGGAACAGGGGGCGCAGATGGCTACACCTTC. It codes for CATSDFPGTGGADGYTF.

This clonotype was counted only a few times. In nucleotides, the CDR3 is TGTGCCAGCAGGAACGGACAGACCTACGAGCAGTACTTC. Translation gives CASRNGQTYEQYF. The rearrangement joins TRBV28 to TRBJ2-7; maybe TRBD1 (6 bases). The CDR3 spans 13 residues. The germline CDR1 and CDR2 sequences are MDHEN and SYDVKM. The ends were cut back, 6 bases at V and 2 bases at J, with 11 bases in the middle.